The T cell receptor (beta chain) under discussion was sequenced for a study of human T cells and chemical hapten exposure. General study points: Once DPC sensitization occurred, TCRs above 1 in 1000 frequency showed no change.

Time point: patch test 2, 6 weeks after DPC sensitization. Treatment indicated: therapeutic diphenylcyclopropenone sensitization with weekly scalp DPC. TCRdb redid the calling of the RACE reads with MiXCR, one entry per CDR3 protein. The sample consists of a few hundred thousand distinct CDR3 sequences, roughly 6.3% of them appearing once. This clonotype occurred a few times. Its antigen is currently unknown. V dropped 3 bases and J dropped 5 bases, with 18 bases sitting between them. Germline V CDR1 and CDR2: SGHKS, YYEKEE (reference sequence). This CDR3 comprises 15 residues. This receptor was identified in a young woman with alopecia areata. Some clones in this sample may be carry-over from other donors' samples. This material consisted of whole blood, taken in connection with sensitization to the hapten diphenylcyclopropenone (DPC). The chain has TRBV5-5 and TRBJ2-7; a possible D gene is TRBD2 (5 bases). This CDR3 reads CASSSARERVNEQYF. DNA for the CDR3: TGTGCCAGCAGCTCAGCCCGGGAAAGAGTCAACGAGCAGTACTTC.